The T cell receptor beta chain under discussion was sequenced for a study of blood T cell repertoires in COVID-19 (dated by TCRdb to 2020 to 2021). About the full investigation: Samples covering the acute and convalescent phases of COVID-19 were provided by collaborators in the United States, Italy and Spain. Sample metadata almost always included a de-identified subject ID, COVID-19 status, age in years and sex. Where available, HLA class I and class II types were taken from metadata supplied by the sample provider and were not determined by assay-based typing. Subjects who had been exposed to COVID-19, were actively infected with it, or had recovered from it provided the deeply sampled blood TCRbeta repertoires that made up the dataset. The prospective study material was composed of cDNA or gDNA derived from T cells, B-cell-depleted T cells, or PBMCs. Samples came from the ongoing ImmuneRACE study (first 160 participants) plus 1,254 subjects from 6 global collaborators. The repertoires were made available in a free public database intended to serve as a resource for research on the immune response to SARS-CoV-2.

Study-wide findings and limitations: How much clinical and demographic metadata was included differed by source and by participant, and the metadata was provided uncurated.

A single count supports this clone. Its antigen is still unknown. Nothing much larger sits one base from this clone, and base qualities are not available. At one collaborating source in Seattle, patients were enrolled during active infection and were followed longitudinally through the course of disease. Whole blood was collected in K2EDTA tubes by collaborating institutions according to the institutions' own protocols. For TCRbeta analysis, collaborator samples were shipped as frozen whole blood, as isolated PBMCs, or as DNA extracted from either sample type. TCRbeta CDR3 regions were amplified from genomic DNA by means of the immunoSEQ Assay, a bias-controlled multiplex PCR. In the authors' own workflow: The number of nucleated cells in each sample was estimated by amplification of reference gene primers within the assay. To quantify the absolute abundance of each unique TCRbeta CDR3 rearrangement, sequence reads were collapsed and filtered. For each sample, productive Simpson clonality was calculated as the square root of Simpson's diversity index over productive rearrangements. TCRdb retrieved this table from immuneACCESS and kept in-frame rearrangements only. Not all clones are present; in checked studies, unresolved V genes account for under half, and no reason is known for the remainder. The V and J calls and clone size come from that table; D and trimming were worked out from the DNA. Present in this sample are some 190,000 clones, about 85% of which were seen just once. Clones ranked in the top ten supply under 7.5% of the sample.

The germline V gene (reference sequence) gives CDR1 as MNHEY and CDR2 as SMNVEV. Trimming costs V 5 bases and J 5 bases, and their ends lie 12 bases apart. The CDR3 has 13 amino acids, counting the end cysteine and phenylalanine. Kept here is only the CDR3 DNA, which spans 39 bases and is read in frame from base 1. Sequenced: peripheral blood. The receptor was isolated from a man at least 80 years old with COVID-19, enrolled during active disease. In this chain, TRBV27 is recombined with TRBJ1-1; no D segment can be confidently identified. The CDR3 protein sequence reads: CASSRGEGTEAFF. The DNA sequence is TGTGCCAGCAGTCGCGGAGAAGGAACTGAAGCTTTCTTT.